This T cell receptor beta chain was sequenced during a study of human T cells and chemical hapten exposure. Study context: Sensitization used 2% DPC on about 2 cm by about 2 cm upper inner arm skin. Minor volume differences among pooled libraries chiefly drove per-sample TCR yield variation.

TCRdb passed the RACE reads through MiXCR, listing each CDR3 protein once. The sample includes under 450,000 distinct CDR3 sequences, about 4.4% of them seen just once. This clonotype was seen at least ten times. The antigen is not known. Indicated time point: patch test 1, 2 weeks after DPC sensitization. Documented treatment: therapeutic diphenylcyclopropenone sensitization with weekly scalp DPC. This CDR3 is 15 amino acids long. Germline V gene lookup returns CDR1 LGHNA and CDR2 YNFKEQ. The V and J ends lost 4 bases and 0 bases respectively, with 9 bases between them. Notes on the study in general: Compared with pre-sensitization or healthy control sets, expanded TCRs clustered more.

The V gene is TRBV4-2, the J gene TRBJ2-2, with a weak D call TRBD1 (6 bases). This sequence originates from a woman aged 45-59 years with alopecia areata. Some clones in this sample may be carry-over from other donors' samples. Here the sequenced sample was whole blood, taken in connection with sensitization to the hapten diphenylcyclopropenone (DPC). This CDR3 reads CASSPGQPNTGELFF. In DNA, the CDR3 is TGTGCCAGCAGCCCCGGACAGCCGAACACCGGGGAGCTGTTTTTT.